The entry that follows covers one T cell receptor beta chain sequence. Germline assignment: CDR1 SGHRS and CDR2 YFSETQ. V was pared by 0 bases and J by 7 bases, with 3 bases of the junction left unmatched. The CDR3 covers 13 residues. The data derive from a study of blood T cell repertoires in COVID-19. Cohort placement rested on clinical history that participants reported themselves. Recovered participants had two consecutive negative NP/OP PCR tests, healthcare professional clearance, or symptom resolution. As originally analysed: Researchers report that nucleated cell counts were estimated from reference gene primer amplification. Profiling relied on immunoSEQ multiplex PCR, and the TCRdb table lists in-frame clones only, not all of them. That table gives V, J and clone size, and the DNA gave D and trimming. Among a few hundred thousand clones listed, roughly 88% were seen once.

The receptor comes from a woman in her forties or fifties who had recovered from COVID-19. The chain links TRBV5-1 to TRBJ2-5, with 7 bases aligning to TRBD1. The sample taken for sequencing was PBMCs or T cells enriched from blood (not recorded which). CDR3 loop: CASSLAPGGTQYF. In nucleotides, the CDR3 is TGCGCCAGCAGCTTGGCCCCAGGGGGGACCCAGTACTTC.